This paragraph reports one T cell receptor (beta chain). The antigen remains undetermined. Trimming removed 8 bases from V and 2 bases from J; junction bases left unmatched: 5. Per the germline V gene, CDR1 is MNHEY and CDR2 is SMNVEV (reference sequence). The CDR3 runs 13 residues. The record originates from a study of T cell repertoires in ileal Crohn's disease. Study-wide results and limits: Every patient over 26.8% clonality showed endoscopic recurrence. Active smokers at surgery had more clonal expansions than non-smokers. Sorted CD8 T cells held more high-frequency clones than CD4.

Each sample's TCRB immunosequencing used around 500 nanograms of biopsy DNA. Profiling relied on immunoSEQ multiplex PCR, and the TCRdb table lists in-frame clones only, not all of them. Among 15,000 to 20,000 clones, under 80% were seen once, and the ten largest hold roughly 5%. V usage is TRBV27 and J usage is TRBJ1-2, with 7 positions matching TRBD1. This receptor was taken from an adult with Crohn's disease. The sequenced material came from ileal tissue. DNA of the CDR3: TGTGCCAGCGGCCCGGGACAGAACTATGGCTACACCTTC. Its protein product is CASGPGQNYGYTF.